This record covers a single T cell receptor beta chain. This could be a read error, since a much larger clone is one nucleotide away. A read error is likely, as this CDR3 ends without the conserved phenylalanine or tryptophan. Germline V gene data show CDR1 as SGHTA and CDR2 as FQGNSA. The CDR3 length is 15 residues. Losses at the gene ends were 7 bases for V and 7 bases for J; bases not matched to a gene: 11. This record comes from a study of spatial heterogeneity in lung cancer. Time point in this sample: blood at routine non-recurrence follow-up after resection. Whole RNA came from tumor, nontumor lung or frozen PBMC and was sequenced without being sorted. TCRdb re-called the 5' RACE reads through MiXCR, storing one row per CDR3 protein. The sample lists 20,000 to 25,000 distinct CDR3 sequences, 8.5% to 10% occurring once.

The source material was PBMCs, sampled at follow-up. V is TRBV7-2 and J is TRBJ2-1; TRBD1 matches 9 bases. This TCR was sampled from a male donor with early-stage non-small cell lung cancer. The CDR3 DNA is TGTGCCAGCAACGATCCGGGACAGGGAAGGAATGAGCAGTTCCTC. It encodes CASNDPGQGRNEQFL.